These 10 T cell receptor beta chains came from one sample sequenced in a study of blood T cell repertoires in COVID-19. Using immunoSEQ multiplex PCR, the repertoire was profiled, and TCRdb retains in-frame clones only, with some absent. In the table there are about 70,000 clones, about 89% of which are singletons. The source material was peripheral blood. These receptors were obtained from a man aged 45 to 65 with active COVID-19.

This chain uses TRBV6-2 or TRBV6-3 with TRBJ1-1; D might be TRBD1 (5 bases). The germline CDR1 and CDR2 sequences are MNHEY and SVGEGT. The CDR3 consists of 15 residues. Trimming removed 5 bases from V and 5 bases from J, with 18 bases in between. The CDR3 here is CASSLGRQGGTEAFF. The CDR3 nucleotides are TGTGCCAGCAGTCTAGGTCGGCAGGGAGGAACTGAAGCTTTCTTT.

This sequence joins TRBV12-3 or TRBV12-4 and TRBJ1-1; no firm D call. Between the trimmed V and J ends, which lost 6 bases and 3 bases, there was a span of 11 bases. This CDR3 contains 13 residues. Here the CDR3 reads CASRTSLDTEAFF. CDR3 nucleotides: TGTGCCAGCAGAACTTCCCTTGACACTGAAGCTTTCTTT.

The chain joins TRBV18 to TRBJ1-1; 7 positions agree with TRBD1. CDR1 and CDR2 (germline): KGHSH, LQKENI. V was pared by 4 bases and J by 4 bases, with 9 bases of the junction left unmatched. The CDR3 length is 15 residues. This CDR3 reads CASSRRTGLSTEAFF. The CDR3 bases are TGTGCCAGCTCACGACGGACAGGACTTAGCACTGAAGCTTTCTTT.

The rearrangement links TRBV5-4 to TRBJ2-7, with 7 bases fitting TRBD1. The CDR3 has 14 amino acids. The V segment lost 4 bases and the J segment 1 base; nucleotides outside the gene matches: 5. Germline V CDR1 and CDR2: SGHNT, YYREEE (reference sequence). The CDR3 is CASSTPQGSYEQYF. CDR3 DNA sequence: TGTGCCAGCAGCACACCACAGGGGTCCTACGAGCAGTACTTC.

The V and J genes are TRBV18 and TRBJ1-6, with TRBD1 identical over 9 bases. Germline CDR1 reads KGHSH; CDR2 reads LQKENI. The V and J ends lost 2 bases and 7 bases, in that order; junction bases with no gene match: 6. The CDR3 extends over 16 amino acids. This CDR3 reads CASSPTPDRGNSPLHF. The CDR3 DNA reads TGTGCCAGCTCACCAACACCCGACAGGGGGAATTCACCCCTCCACTTT.

J is TRBJ2-3 and V is TRBV7-9, with a possible D match to TRBD1 (9 bases). Germline V gene lookup returns CDR1 SEHNR and CDR2 FQNEAQ (reference sequence). The CDR3 is 18 residues long. Deletions cut 2 bases from V and 8 bases from J, with 26 bases between. The CDR3 protein is CASSLPTGTGTSSSTQYF. CDR3 in DNA: TGTGCCAGCAGCTTACCGACCGGGACAGGGACTAGTTCGAGTACGCAGTATTTT.

The CDR3 protein is CASTLGGRVYNEQFF. Here the CDR3 DNA reads TGTGCCAGCACCCTGGGCGGGAGAGTCTACAATGAGCAGTTCTTC. The V and J genes are TRBV28 and TRBJ2-1; 7 bases are shared with TRBD2. The CDR3 runs 15 residues. The V and J ends lost 7 bases and 3 bases, in that order; junction bases with no gene match: 9. CDR1 MDHEN and CDR2 SYDVKM come from the germline V gene.

The chain joins TRBV3-1 (or the pseudogene TRBV3-2) to TRBJ2-2, with 7 bases aligning to TRBD2. This CDR3 is built from 16 residues. CDR1 is LGHDT, CDR2 YNNKEL, per germline (reference sequence). V lost 0 bases to trimming and J lost 1 base; unmatched junction nucleotides: 2. The CDR3 bases are TGTGCCAGCAGCCAAGAACTAGCGAAGAACACCGGGGAGCTGTTTTTT. Protein: CASSQELAKNTGELFF.

This clone appeared a single time. Germline is not matched at one junction end, which may reflect a read error. The chain combines TRBV7-7 with TRBJ2-5, with 9 bases identical to TRBD2. CDR3 length: 16 amino acids. The germline gives CDR1 SSHAT, CDR2 FNYEAQ (reference sequence). Here the CDR3 reads CASSLGSSGKQGTQYF. The CDR3 coding sequence is TGTGCTAGCAGCTTAGGGTCTAGCGGGAAGCAAGGGACCCAGTACTTC.

This rearrangement joins TRBV3-1 (or the pseudogene TRBV3-2) to TRBJ2-1, with TRBD2 matching over 14 bases. The CDR3 runs to 15 residues. Germline CDR1 is LGHDT and CDR2 is YNNKEL (reference sequence). Trimming took 1 base from V and 7 from J; bases not matched to a gene: 0. The CDR3 region has the DNA TGTGCCAGCAGCCAAGGGACTAGCGGGAGGAATGAGCAGTTCTTC. Its protein product is CASSQGTSGRNEQFF.